Listed below are T cell receptor beta chains from one sample, sequenced in a study of cytomegalovirus exposure and HLA in healthy donors. The assay was immunoSEQ multiplex PCR, and TCRdb's table has in-frame clones only and misses some. This repertoire shows roughly 180,000 clones, roughly 74% found once; its top ten account for about 8%. The sequencing sample was made of PBMCs. The receptors were gathered from a woman aged 40-49 years in good health and CMV-seropositive. Each CDR3 is given with its conserved first and last residue. The D gene is left open where the match is weak. Size is omitted from some rows. Given values are once, few, many or a class for expanded clones.

abundance	v_gene	j_gene	d_gene	CDR3aa	CDR3nt
.	TRBV9	TRBJ2-2	TRBD2	CASSRGVASRTGELFF	TGTGCCAGCAGTCGGGGGGTTGCCTCGAGAACCGGGGAGCTGTTTTTT
.	TRBV6-6	TRBJ2-1	TRBD2	CASSPTSGSYNEQFF	TGTGCCAGCAGTCCCACTAGCGGGAGTTACAATGAGCAGTTCTTC
.	TRBV18	TRBJ2-7	TRBD1	CASSTLGTGGYEQYF	TGTGCCAGCTCAACCTTGGGGACAGGGGGTTACGAGCAGTACTTC
.	TRBV28	TRBJ1-1	TRBD1	CASRGQGTTEAFF	TGTGCCAGCAGAGGACAGGGGACCACTGAAGCTTTCTTT
few	TRBV7-9	TRBJ2-1	TRBD1	CASSPTDRGNEQFF	TGTGCCAGCAGCCCGACGGACAGGGGAAATGAGCAGTTCTTC
few	TRBV7-2	TRBJ2-1	TRBD2	CASSTRGASGWRNEQFF	TGTGCCAGCAGCACAAGGGGGGCTAGCGGGTGGCGCAATGAGCAGTTCTTC
.	TRBV29-1	TRBJ2-2	TRBD1	CSVTRGQGRGTGELFF	TGCAGCGTTACCCGAGGACAGGGAAGGGGCACCGGGGAGCTGTTTTTT
.	TRBV28	TRBJ2-7	TRBD2	CASKRGGLSYEQYF	TGTGCCAGCAAGCGGGGGGGACTCTCCTACGAGCAGTACTTC
.	TRBV30	TRBJ1-4	.	CAWGTGHNEKLFF	TGTGCCTGGGGTACAGGGCATAATGAAAAACTGTTTTTT
.	TRBV19	TRBJ2-5	.	CASSKGVGQETQYF	TGTGCCAGTAGTAAGGGAGTAGGCCAAGAGACCCAGTACTTC
.	TRBV5-1	TRBJ1-2	TRBD1	CASSPEGRGTQVNYGYTF	TGCGCCAGCAGCCCCGAGGGCAGGGGGACTCAAGTTAACTATGGCTACACCTTC
few	TRBV19	TRBJ2-1	TRBD2	CASSIEREGHEQFF	TGTGCCAGTAGTATCGAACGGGAGGGTCATGAGCAGTTCTTC
.	TRBV29-1	TRBJ2-1	.	CSVGFGPSSYNEQFF	TGCAGCGTTGGTTTCGGTCCGAGCTCCTACAATGAGCAGTTCTTC
.	TRBV7-2	TRBJ1-2	TRBD1	CASTSPGQGVYGYTF	TGTGCCAGCACCTCACCGGGACAGGGGGTCTATGGCTACACCTTC
.	TRBV19	TRBJ2-1	TRBD1	CASSAGTGGPRNEQFF	TGTGCCAGTAGTGCCGGGACAGGGGGACCAAGAAATGAGCAGTTCTTC
.	TRBV18	TRBJ2-3	.	CASSRGNGDTQYF	TGTGCCAGCTCACGAGGGAATGGAGATACGCAGTATTTT
.	TRBV5-1	TRBJ1-6	.	CASSLSTEHSPLHF	TGCGCCAGCAGCTTATCGACGGAGCATTCACCCCTCCACTTT
.	TRBV5-1	TRBJ1-4	.	CASSLEGYGGEKLFF	TGCGCCAGCAGCTTGGAGGGTTACGGCGGGGAAAAACTGTTTTTT
.	TRBV7-9	TRBJ1-2	.	CASSAGSAVGYTF	TGTGCCAGCAGCGCGGGGTCGGCGGTTGGCTACACCTTC
.	TRBV5-5	TRBJ1-5	TRBD1	CASSSGTGVGQPQHF	TGTGCCAGCAGCTCCGGGACAGGGGTCGGCCAGCCCCAGCATTTT
.	TRBV6-1	TRBJ2-7	TRBD1	CASSDVGQGGSLYEQYF	TGTGCCAGCAGTGACGTAGGACAGGGGGGCAGTTTATACGAGCAGTACTTC
.	TRBV28	TRBJ2-7	TRBD1	CASSPRTGGNYEQYF	TGTGCCAGCAGTCCAAGGACAGGGGGGAACTACGAGCAGTACTTC
.	TRBV28	TRBJ2-5	TRBD2	CASRLAGTRRETQYF	TGTGCCAGCCGGCTAGCGGGGACCCGCCGGGAGACCCAGTACTTC
.	TRBV2	TRBJ2-3	.	CASSESGASAADTQYF	TGTGCCAGCAGTGAATCTGGCGCCAGTGCGGCAGATACGCAGTATTTT
.	TRBV6-6	TRBJ1-1	TRBD1	CASRVRGQEPLFF	TGTGCCAGCAGGGTGCGGGGACAGGAGCCCCTTTTCTTT
.	TRBV27	TRBJ2-7	TRBD2	CASRPGRAAGWGQYF	TGTGCCAGCAGGCCAGGGAGGGCGGCGGGGTGGGGGCAGTACTTC
.	TRBV7-2	TRBJ1-2	TRBD1	CASSPPGQGDYGYTF	TGTGCCAGCAGCCCCCCGGGACAGGGAGACTATGGCTACACCTTC
.	TRBV11-2	TRBJ2-1	TRBD1	CASSLPGQGYNEQFF	TGTGCCAGCAGCCTACCAGGACAGGGATACAATGAGCAGTTCTTC
once	TRBV28	TRBJ2-7	TRBD2	CASSLIRAGTSRSYEQYF	TGTGCCAGCAGTTTAATTCGGGCGGGGACTAGCCGTTCCTACGAGCAGTACTTC
.	TRBV4-3	TRBJ2-1	.	CASSQGMGSSLGDEQFF	TGCGCCAGCAGCCAAGGGATGGGCAGCTCCCTGGGTGATGAGCAGTTCTTC
few	TRBV6-5	TRBJ2-3	.	CASTGAVGTDTQYF	TGTGCCAGCACCGGAGCTGTGGGCACAGATACGCAGTATTTT
.	TRBV19	TRBJ2-1	.	CASSTETAAGFYNEQFF	TGTGCCAGTAGTACCGAGACAGCAGCAGGGTTCTACAATGAGCAGTTCTTC
.	TRBV28	TRBJ1-1	.	CASILLGGSEAFF	TGTGCCAGCATCCTCCTGGGGGGGTCTGAAGCTTTCTTT
.	TRBV30	TRBJ2-7	TRBD2	CAWSAGVREQYF	TGTGCCTGGTCGGCGGGAGTAAGGGAGCAGTACTTC
.	TRBV14	TRBJ2-3	TRBD2	CASSQGRRFVRGGADTQYF	TGTGCCAGCAGCCAGGGGCGAAGATTCGTGCGGGGGGGGGCAGATACGCAGTATTTT
once	TRBV6-6	TRBJ2-3	TRBD2	CASTSGLDTQYF	TGTGCCAGCACTAGCGGGTTGGATACGCAGTATTTT
few	TRBV29-1	TRBJ2-2	TRBD1	CSGPSGGYTGELFF	TGCAGCGGTCCTTCAGGGGGTTACACCGGGGAGCTGTTTTTT
few	TRBV30	TRBJ2-1	TRBD2	CAWRLSGRGDEQFF	TGTGCCTGGCGGCTTAGCGGGAGGGGCGATGAGCAGTTCTTC
.	TRBV19	TRBJ1-1	TRBD1	CASSIDDRVKTEAFF	TGTGCCAGTAGTATAGACGACAGGGTAAAAACTGAAGCTTTCTTT
.	TRBV9	TRBJ2-5	.	CASSEGIQETQYF	TGTGCCAGCAGCGAGGGGATCCAAGAGACCCAGTACTTC
.	TRBV6-1	TRBJ2-7	TRBD2	CASSGASGSSYEQYF	TGTGCCAGCAGTGGGGCTAGCGGGAGTTCCTACGAGCAGTACTTC
.	TRBV18	TRBJ1-5	.	CASSPPNQPQHF	TGTGCCAGCTCACCCCCGAATCAGCCCCAGCATTTT
once	TRBV28	TRBJ1-1	.	CASTGGFEAFF	TGTGCCAGCACCGGCGGGTTTGAAGCTTTCTTT
.	TRBV7-3	TRBJ2-5	TRBD1	CASSLQGLGETQYF	TGTGCCAGCAGCCTACAGGGGCTCGGGGAGACCCAGTACTTC
.	TRBV28	TRBJ2-1	TRBD2	CASSFRDYGREQFF	TGTGCCAGCAGTTTCCGGGACTATGGTCGGGAGCAGTTCTTC
once	TRBV4-3	TRBJ2-4	.	CASSQDPGELLAKNIQYF	TGCGCCAGCAGCCAAGATCCGGGGGAACTTTTAGCCAAAAACATTCAGTACTTC
.	TRBV6-1	TRBJ1-1	.	CASSDFGDTEAFF	TGTGCCAGCAGTGATTTCGGTGACACTGAAGCTTTCTTT
few	TRBV7-9	TRBJ1-4	TRBD1	CASSFQGAATNEKLFF	TGTGCCAGCAGCTTTCAGGGGGCCGCAACTAATGAAAAACTGTTTTTT
.	TRBV19	TRBJ1-4	TRBD1	CASSVWTGDETLFF	TGTGCCAGTAGTGTGTGGACAGGGGATGAAACACTGTTTTTT
.	TRBV7-2	TRBJ2-1	.	CASSPGFGNEQFF	TGTGCCAGCAGCCCCGGGTTCGGAAATGAGCAGTTCTTC
.	TRBV10-2	TRBJ1-5	.	CASSPGYNQPQHF	TGCGCCAGCAGTCCAGGTTACAATCAGCCCCAGCATTTT
few	TRBV18	TRBJ1-4	.	CASSPQSRGTNEKLFF	TGTGCCAGCTCACCACAGTCTCGAGGGACTAATGAAAAACTGTTTTTT
few	TRBV4-3	TRBJ1-6	.	CASSHPKGVLNSPLHF	TGCGCCAGCAGCCATCCTAAGGGGGTTTTAAATTCACCCCTCCACTTT